This T cell receptor (beta chain) was retrieved from a study of naive and memory T cell subsets. Study-level findings and limits: Diversity fell and Gini index rose from naive through CM, EM, EMRA. The power law exponent of TCR abundance differed between naive and memory cells.

This CDR3 spans 16 amino acids. Germline V gene lookup returns CDR1 DFQATT and CDR2 SNEGSKA (reference sequence). V lost 6 bases to trimming and J lost 2 bases, with 20 bases between them. This clonotype was detected a few times. Its target is not known. Two oligonucleotides, mixed equimolar, formed the beta constant-region primer covering TRBC1 and TRBC2. TCRdb analysed the UMI-ligation and nested PCR reads with MiXCR anew, one entry per CDR3 protein. The sample yields 89,000 or so distinct CDR3 sequences, roughly 14% seen once. CMV status came from CD4+ IFNgamma after overnight CMV lysate stimulation.

The source of this sequence is a human donor in good health. Sequencing was carried out using central memory CD4+ T cells from blood. V is TRBV20-1 and J is TRBJ2-4, with D maybe TRBD1 (5 bases). This chain's CDR3 is CSATLVRGGTKNIQYF. In DNA, the CDR3 is TGCAGTGCCACCCTGGTTAGGGGCGGAACCAAAAACATTCAGTACTTC.